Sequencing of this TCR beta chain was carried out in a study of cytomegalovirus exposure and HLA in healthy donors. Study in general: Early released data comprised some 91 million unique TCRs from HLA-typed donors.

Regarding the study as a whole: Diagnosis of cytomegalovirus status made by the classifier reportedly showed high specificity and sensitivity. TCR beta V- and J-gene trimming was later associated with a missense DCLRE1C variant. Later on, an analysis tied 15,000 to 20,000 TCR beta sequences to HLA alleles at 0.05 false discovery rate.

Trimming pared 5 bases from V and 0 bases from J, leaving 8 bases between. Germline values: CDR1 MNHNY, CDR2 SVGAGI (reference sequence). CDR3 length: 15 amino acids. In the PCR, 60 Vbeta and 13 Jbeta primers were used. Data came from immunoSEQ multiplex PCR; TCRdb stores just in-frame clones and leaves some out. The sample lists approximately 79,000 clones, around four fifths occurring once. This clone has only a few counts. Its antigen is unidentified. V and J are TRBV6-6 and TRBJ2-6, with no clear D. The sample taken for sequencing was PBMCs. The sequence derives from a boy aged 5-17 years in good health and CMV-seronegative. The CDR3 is CASSNRFSGANVLTF. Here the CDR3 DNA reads TGTGCCAGCAGTAACAGATTCTCTGGGGCCAACGTCCTGACTTTC.